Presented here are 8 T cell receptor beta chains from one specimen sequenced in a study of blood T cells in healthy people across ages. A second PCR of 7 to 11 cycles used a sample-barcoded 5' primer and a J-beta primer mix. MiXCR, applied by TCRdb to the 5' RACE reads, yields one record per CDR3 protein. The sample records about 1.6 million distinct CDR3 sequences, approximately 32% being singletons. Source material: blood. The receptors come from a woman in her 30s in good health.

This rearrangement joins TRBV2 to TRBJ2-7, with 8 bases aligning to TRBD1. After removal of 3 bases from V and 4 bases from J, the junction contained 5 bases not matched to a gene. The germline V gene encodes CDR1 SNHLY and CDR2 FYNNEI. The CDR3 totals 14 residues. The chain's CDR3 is CASSDAGGAYEQYF. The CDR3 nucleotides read TGTGCCAGCAGTGATGCAGGGGGCGCGTACGAGCAGTACTTC.

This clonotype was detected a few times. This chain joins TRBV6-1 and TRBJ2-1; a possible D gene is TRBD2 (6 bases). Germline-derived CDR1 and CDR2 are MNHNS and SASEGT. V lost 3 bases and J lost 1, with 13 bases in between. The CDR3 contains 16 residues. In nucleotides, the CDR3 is TGTGCCAGCAGTGAGCGGGACTCCATGTCCTACAATGAGCAGTTCTTC. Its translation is CASSERDSMSYNEQFF.

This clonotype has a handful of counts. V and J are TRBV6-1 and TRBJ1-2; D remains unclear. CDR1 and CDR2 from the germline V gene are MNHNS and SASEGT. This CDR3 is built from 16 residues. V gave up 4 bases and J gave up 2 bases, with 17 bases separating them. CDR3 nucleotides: TGTGCCAGCAGTGGCCCGCGGGGTTCCTTGAACTATGGCTACACCTTC. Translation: CASSGPRGSLNYGYTF.

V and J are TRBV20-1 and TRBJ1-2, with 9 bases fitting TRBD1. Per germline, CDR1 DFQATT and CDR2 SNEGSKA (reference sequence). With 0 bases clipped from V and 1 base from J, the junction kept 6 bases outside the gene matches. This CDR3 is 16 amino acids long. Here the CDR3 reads CSARDGDRAFNYGYTF. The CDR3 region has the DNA TGCAGTGCTAGAGATGGGGACAGGGCCTTTAACTATGGCTACACCTTC.

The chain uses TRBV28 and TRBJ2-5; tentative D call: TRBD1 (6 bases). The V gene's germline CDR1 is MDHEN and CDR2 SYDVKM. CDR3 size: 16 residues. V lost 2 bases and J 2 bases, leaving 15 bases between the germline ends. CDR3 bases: TGTGCCAGCAGTTTAGCACAGGGCAAAATGCAAGAGACCCAGTACTTC. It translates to CASSLAQGKMQETQYF.

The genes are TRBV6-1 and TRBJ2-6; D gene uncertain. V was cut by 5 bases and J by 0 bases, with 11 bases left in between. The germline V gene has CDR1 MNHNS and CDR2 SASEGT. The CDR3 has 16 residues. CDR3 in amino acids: CASSKDPSSGANVLTF. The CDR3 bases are TGTGCCAGCAGTAAGGACCCCAGCTCTGGGGCCAACGTCCTGACTTTC.

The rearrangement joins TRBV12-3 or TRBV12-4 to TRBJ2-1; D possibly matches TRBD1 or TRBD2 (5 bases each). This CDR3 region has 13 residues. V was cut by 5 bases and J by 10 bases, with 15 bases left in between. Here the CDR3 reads CASSEGTLGEQFF. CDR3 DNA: TGTGCCAGCAGTGAGGGGACCCTAGGGGAGCAGTTCTTC.

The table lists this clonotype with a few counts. Here the CDR3 DNA reads TGTGCCAGCAGCTTAGCGCCAGGGGCGGATGGCTACACCTTC. Amino acids: CASSLAPGADGYTF. The rearrangement links TRBV7-9 to TRBJ1-2; D may be TRBD1 (6 bases). Trimming stripped 0 bases from V and 6 bases from J, with 11 bases between. The CDR3 covers 14 residues. Germline loops: CDR1 SEHNR, CDR2 FQNEAQ (reference sequence).